One and the same sample provided the 30 T cell receptor beta chains below, sequenced in a study of T cell changes during pregnancy in multiple sclerosis. Assay used: immunoSEQ multiplex PCR; TCRdb lists only in-frame clones, some missing. The sample lists around 56,000 clones, 89% seen once, with under 2% in the top ten. Sequencing used peripheral blood, obtained after pregnancy. The receptors here all came from a female donor with multiple sclerosis, enrolled in a pregnancy study.

The rearrangement links TRBV19 to TRBJ1-6; D unclear. V was pared by 2 bases and J by 7 bases, with 9 bases between. This CDR3 is 14 amino acids long. CDR1 LNHDA and CDR2 SQIVND come from the germline V gene (reference sequence). The CDR3 reads CASSIRVLNSPLHF. The DNA of the CDR3 is TGTGCCAGTAGTATACGGGTCCTAAATTCACCCCTCCACTTT.

V is TRBV19 and J is TRBJ2-1; 14 positions match TRBD2. Germline V CDR1 and CDR2: LNHDA, SQIVND (reference sequence). The CDR3 spans 15 residues. After removal of 1 base from V and 12 bases from J, the junction contained 5 bases not matched to a gene. Here the CDR3 DNA reads TGTGCCAGTAGTATAGGACTAGCGGGGGGGCAATGGCAGTTCTTC. This translates into CASSIGLAGGQWQFF.

This chain joins TRBV25-1 and TRBJ2-2, with D maybe TRBD2 (6 bases). Germline CDR1 MGHDK, CDR2 SYGVNS. With 5 bases removed from V and 6 bases from J, the gap between germline ends came to 10 bases. There are 13 residues in the CDR3. The CDR3 DNA is TGTGCCAGCAGTCCGGGGGACGCCGGGGAGCTGTTTTTT. The encoded protein is CASSPGDAGELFF.

The V and J genes are TRBV7-9 and TRBJ2-7, with a tentative D call TRBD1 (5 bases). The CDR3 has 14 residues. The germline V and J ends were trimmed by 5 bases and 5 bases, with 16 bases remaining between them. Germline-derived CDR1 and CDR2 are SEHNR and FQNEAQ (reference sequence). The DNA of the CDR3 is TGTGCCAGCAGCCTCGGACAATTGAGGAACGAGCAGTACTTC. It translates to CASSLGQLRNEQYF.

The V gene is TRBV7-9, the J gene TRBJ2-1, with D hard to call. Trimming shortened V by 3 bases and J by 2 bases, and 14 bases separated the two germline ends. CDR1 is SEHNR and CDR2 is FQNEAQ in the germline V gene (reference sequence). The CDR3 length is 16 residues. Written as DNA, the CDR3 is TGTGCCAGCAGCTTGGGTAGCTATGACCCCTACAATGAGCAGTTCTTC. Translating it yields CASSLGSYDPYNEQFF.

The chain employs TRBV5-6 and TRBJ1-6, with 7 bases fitting TRBD1. The J segment lost 5 bases and the V segment lost 7 bases, leaving 3 bases of the junction unmatched. This CDR3 has 13 residues. Germline CDR1 and CDR2: SGHDT and YYEEEE. The CDR3 here is CASGQVDNSPLHF. In DNA, the CDR3 is TGTGCCAGCGGACAGGTTGATAATTCACCCCTCCACTTT.

The chain is built from TRBV30 and TRBJ2-2; the match to TRBD2 covers 10 bases. Germline lookup yields CDR1 GTSNPN and CDR2 SVGIG (reference sequence). The CDR3 spans 14 residues. Unmatched junction bases numbered 9, after V lost 8 bases and J lost 6 bases. DNA for the CDR3: TGTGCCGCACAGCGGGGGGGCGCGTCCGGGGAGCTGTTTTTT. This sequence encodes CAAQRGGASGELFF. The entire variable domain, with the rest obtained from reference TRBV30 and TRBJ2-2, is as follows: SQTIHQWPATLVQPVGSPLSLECTVEGTSNPNLYWYRQAAGRGLQLLFYSVGIGQISSEVPQNLSASRPQDRQFILSSKKLLLSDSGFYLCAAQRGGASGELFFGEGSRLTVL.

The chain joins TRBV5-1 to TRBJ1-1; D is perhaps TRBD1 (5 bases). This CDR3 is 14 amino acids long. Trimming took off 4 bases at V and 4 bases at J, with 14 bases between the two ends. The germline CDR1 and CDR2 sequences are SGHRS and YFSETQ. This CDR3 reads CASSARDVRTEAFF. As DNA, the CDR3 is TGCGCCAGCAGCGCCAGGGATGTACGCACTGAAGCTTTCTTT.

The rearrangement links TRBV27 to TRBJ1-1; D is possibly TRBD1 (5 bases). Deletions cut 3 bases from V and 1 base from J, with 9 bases between. This CDR3 is built from 14 residues. Germline V gene data show CDR1 as MNHEY and CDR2 as SMNVEV (reference sequence). As DNA, the CDR3 is TGTGCCAGCAGTTTCGGTGGGGCGAACACTGAAGCTTTCTTT. It yields the protein CASSFGGANTEAFF.

CDR3 in amino acids: CASSLKWQGGDEQYF. CDR3 in DNA: TGTGCCAGCAGCTTAAAGTGGCAGGGCGGTGACGAGCAGTACTTC. The rearrangement uses TRBV7-8 and TRBJ2-7; possible D gene TRBD1, 5 bases. Germline V gives CDR1 SGHVS, CDR2 FQNEAQ. CDR3 size: 15 residues. V lost 2 bases and J lost 5, with 16 bases in between.

The V and J genes are TRBV5-1 and TRBJ1-2; 8 positions agree with TRBD1. From germline, CDR1 is SGHRS and CDR2 YFSETQ. The CDR3 runs 13 residues. J was trimmed by 6 bases and V by 1 base; bases with no gene match: 2. CDR3 sequence reads: CASSLTGGDGYTF. The CDR3 DNA reads as TGCGCCAGCAGCTTGACAGGGGGAGATGGCTACACCTTC.

The chain has TRBV28 and TRBJ1-2; a possible D gene is TRBD1 (5 bases). The CDR3 loop spans 16 amino acids. Trimming cost V 5 bases and J 0 bases, with 16 bases left between them. Germline V lookup: CDR1 MDHEN, CDR2 SYDVKM. The DNA for the CDR3 is TGTGCCAGCAGTACCGACACGACAGACCCTAACTATGGCTACACCTTC. Translation gives CASSTDTTDPNYGYTF.

The gene calls are TRBV19 and TRBJ1-2; TRBD1 aligns across 10 bases. After removal of 6 bases from V and 6 bases from J, the junction contained 10 bases not matched to a gene. CDR1 LNHDA and CDR2 SQIVND come from the germline V gene (reference sequence). The CDR3 is 15 amino acids. The CDR3 DNA reads as TGTGCCAGTAGCCGGACCGGGACAGGGGATAATGGCTACACCTTC. Its protein product is CASSRTGTGDNGYTF.

The J gene is TRBJ1-1, the V gene TRBV2, with 7 bases identical to TRBD1. J lost 5 bases, V lost 6 bases, and 9 bases had no gene match. Germline values: CDR1 SNHLY, CDR2 FYNNEI. The CDR3 runs 14 residues. CDR3 residues: CASSRETGRTEAFF. The CDR3 DNA reads TGTGCCAGCAGCCGGGAGACAGGGCGGACTGAAGCTTTCTTT.

This clone was detected only once. This chain uses TRBV6-1 with TRBJ1-1; D not certain. The CDR3 runs to 11 residues. The ends were cut back, 8 bases at V and 1 base at J, with 5 bases in the middle. Germline assignment: CDR1 MNHNS and CDR2 SASEGT. DNA for the CDR3: TGTGCCAGCCTCAGGAACACTGAAGCTTTCTTT. It yields the protein CASLRNTEAFF.

The J gene is TRBJ1-2, the V gene TRBV7-9; 8 bases match TRBD1. CDR1 and CDR2 (germline): SEHNR, FQNEAQ (reference sequence). The CDR3 covers 17 residues. Unmatched junction bases numbered 15, after V lost 7 bases and J lost 2 bases. The CDR3 is CASTQGASPGLNYGYTF. The CDR3 DNA is TGTGCCAGCACCCAGGGGGCAAGCCCAGGGTTAAACTATGGCTACACCTTC.

The chain couples TRBV7-8 to TRBJ2-5; 8 bases fit TRBD1. The CDR3 has 14 amino acids. Trimming at V came to 4 bases and at J to 4 bases, leaving 5 bases not matched to a gene. From germline, CDR1 is SGHVS and CDR2 FQNEAQ. In nucleotides, the CDR3 is TGTGCCAGCAGCTCGACAGGGGCGGGAGAGACCCAGTACTTC. Translating gives CASSSTGAGETQYF.

V is TRBV5-6 and J is TRBJ1-4, with D uncertain. V shed 3 bases and J shed 6 bases, with 27 bases lying between them. CDR1 and CDR2 from the germline V gene are SGHDT and YYEEEE. The CDR3 spans 19 residues. CDR3 bases: TGTGCCAGCAGCTCTCGGTATGGATTCGCGGGTGAGTCGGATGAAAAACTGTTTTTT. It yields the protein CASSSRYGFAGESDEKLFF.

V and J are TRBV9 and TRBJ2-1, with 13 bases fitting TRBD2. Unmatched junction bases numbered 6, after V lost 0 bases and J lost 9 bases. The CDR3 loop spans 16 amino acids. CDR1 SGDLS and CDR2 YYNGEE come from the germline V gene. CDR3 sequence (DNA): TGTGCCAGCAGCGTAGGTGCACTAGCGGGGGGGCGTGAGCAGTTCTTC. Its translation: CASSVGALAGGREQFF.

This clone was counted a few times. The chain carries TRBV5-1 and TRBJ2-7; D is unresolved. Germline lookup yields CDR1 SGHRS and CDR2 YFSETQ. Deletions cut 0 bases from V and 2 bases from J, with 9 bases between. CDR3 length: 14 residues. This chain's CDR3 is CASSLADTPYEQYF. The CDR3, as DNA: TGCGCCAGCAGCTTGGCCGACACTCCCTACGAGCAGTACTTC.

The rearrangement links TRBV6-1 to TRBJ2-5; the D gene is possibly TRBD1 (7 bases). The V end was cut by 3 bases, the J end by 4 bases, with 12 bases between. This CDR3 has 14 amino acids. The V gene's germline CDR1 is MNHNS and CDR2 SASEGT. As DNA, the CDR3 is TGTGCCAGCAGTGATACAGGGGAGGTAGAGACCCAGTACTTC. Protein: CASSDTGEVETQYF.

The CDR3 sequence: CASIEGRTYEQYF. The CDR3 nucleotides read TGTGCCAGCATAGAGGGAAGGACCTACGAGCAGTACTTC. This rearrangement joins TRBV28 to TRBJ2-7, with D possibly being TRBD2 (5 bases). This CDR3 is 13 amino acids long. With 7 bases removed from V and 2 bases from J, the gap between germline ends came to 12 bases. Germline loops: CDR1 MDHEN, CDR2 SYDVKM.

This chain links TRBV27 with TRBJ2-5; D may be TRBD2 (5 bases). CDR1 MNHEY and CDR2 SMNVEV come from the germline V gene (reference sequence). V lost 2 bases, J lost 4 bases, and 14 bases lay in between. The CDR3 is made up of 15 amino acids. CDR3 nucleotide sequence: TGTGCCAGCAGTTTAACTCGGGGAGAGGCAGAGACCCAGTACTTC. Translated, it gives CASSLTRGEAETQYF.

The genes are TRBV7-8 and TRBJ2-2; 7 bases map to TRBD1. The CDR3 has 17 residues. Unmatched junction bases numbered 8, after V lost 4 bases and J lost 0 bases. CDR1 SGHVS and CDR2 FQNEAQ come from the germline V gene. The CDR3: CASSSIRDRTNTGELFF. The CDR3 DNA follows: TGTGCCAGCAGCTCGATCCGGGACAGAACGAACACCGGGGAGCTGTTTTTT.

This clone appeared once. The chain employs TRBV6-5 and TRBJ1-2; D might be TRBD1 (5 bases). CDR1 is MNHEY, CDR2 SVGAGI, per germline. The V and J ends lost 8 bases and 2 bases respectively, with 18 bases between them. The CDR3 sequence is 15 residues long. CDR3 loop: CASGGGTVPNYGYTF. The CDR3 nucleotides read TGTGCCAGCGGGGGAGGCACCGTGCCCAACTATGGCTACACCTTC.

The rearrangement uses TRBV5-6 and TRBJ2-3; D unclear. The CDR3 covers 14 residues. Germline values: CDR1 SGHDT, CDR2 YYEEEE. V lost 0 bases to trimming and J lost 0 bases, with 5 bases between them. The CDR3 sequence: CASSLGHSTDTQYF. CDR3 DNA sequence: TGTGCCAGCAGCTTGGGGCATAGCACAGATACGCAGTATTTT.

The CDR3 protein is CASSPLRGGAAYNSPLHF. The CDR3 DNA sequence: TGCGCCAGCAGCCCGCTTCGGGGGGGCGCAGCCTATAATTCACCCCTCCACTTT. The rearrangement links TRBV4-3 to TRBJ1-6; D might be TRBD1 (6 bases). The CDR3 runs to 18 residues. Per germline, CDR1 LGHNA and CDR2 YSLEER. V lost 4 bases to trimming and J lost 2 bases, with 18 bases between them.

The chain links TRBV30 to TRBJ2-5; D is possibly TRBD1 (5 bases). V was shortened by 3 bases and J by 5 bases, with 13 bases between the two germline ends. Germline CDR1 is GTSNPN and CDR2 is SVGIG (reference sequence). The CDR3 runs 13 residues. In DNA, the CDR3 is TGTGCCTGGAGCCTGGACATGCGGGAGACCCAGTACTTC. It translates to CAWSLDMRETQYF. Full variable domain (rest looked up from reference TRBV30 and TRBJ2-5): SQTIHQWPATLVQPVGSPLSLECTVEGTSNPNLYWYRQAAGRGLQLLFYSVGIGQISSEVPQNLSASRPQDRQFILSSKKLLLSDSGFYLCAWSLDMRETQYFGPGTRLLVL.

The rearrangement uses TRBV5-1 and TRBJ2-7; 10 positions match TRBD2. The V gene's germline CDR1 is SGHRS and CDR2 YFSETQ. The CDR3 is 17 amino acids. Germline trimming cut 1 base from V and 5 bases from J; bases unmatched to any gene: 12. The CDR3 protein is CASSLPSTLAGVNEQYF. The CDR3 DNA is TGCGCCAGCAGCTTGCCTTCAACCCTAGCGGGGGTCAACGAGCAGTACTTC.

This rearrangement joins TRBV28 to TRBJ2-4; TRBD1 agrees at 8 bases. Trimming cost V 5 bases and J 0 bases; bases outside gene matches: 3. CDR1 and CDR2 from the germline V gene are MDHEN and SYDVKM. The CDR3 contains 15 residues. The CDR3 reads CASSRQGRAKNIQYF. The CDR3 DNA sequence: TGTGCCAGCAGTCGACAGGGGAGAGCCAAAAACATTCAGTACTTC.